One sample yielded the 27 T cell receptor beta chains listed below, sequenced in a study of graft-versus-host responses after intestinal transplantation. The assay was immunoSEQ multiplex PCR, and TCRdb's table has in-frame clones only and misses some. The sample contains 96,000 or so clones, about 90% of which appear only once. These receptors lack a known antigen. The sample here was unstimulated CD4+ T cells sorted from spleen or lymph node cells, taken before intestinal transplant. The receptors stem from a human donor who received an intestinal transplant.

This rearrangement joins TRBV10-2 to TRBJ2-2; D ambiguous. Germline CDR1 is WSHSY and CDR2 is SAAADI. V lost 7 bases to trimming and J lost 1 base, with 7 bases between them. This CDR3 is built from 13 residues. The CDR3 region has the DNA TGCGCCAGCAATCGACAGAACACCGGGGAGCTGTTTTTT. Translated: CASNRQNTGELFF.

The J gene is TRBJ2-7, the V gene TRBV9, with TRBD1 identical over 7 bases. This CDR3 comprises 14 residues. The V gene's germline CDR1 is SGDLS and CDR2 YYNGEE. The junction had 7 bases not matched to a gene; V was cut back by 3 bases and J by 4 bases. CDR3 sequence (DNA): TGTGCCAGCAGCGCCACCGGGACAGCGTACGAGCAGTACTTC. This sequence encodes CASSATGTAYEQYF. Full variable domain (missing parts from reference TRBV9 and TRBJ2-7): DSGVTQTPKHLITATGQRVTLRCSPRSGDLSVYWYQQSLDQGLQFLIQYYNGEERAKGNILERFSAQQFPDLHSELNLSSLELGDSALYFCASSATGTAYEQYFGPGTRLTVT.

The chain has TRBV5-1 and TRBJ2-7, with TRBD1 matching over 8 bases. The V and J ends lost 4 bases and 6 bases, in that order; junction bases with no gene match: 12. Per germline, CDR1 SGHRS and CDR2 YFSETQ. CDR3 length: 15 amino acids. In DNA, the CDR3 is TGCGCCAGCAGCCCCGGGACAGGACATAACCGCGAGCAGTACTTC. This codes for CASSPGTGHNREQYF. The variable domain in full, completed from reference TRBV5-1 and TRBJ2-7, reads KAGVTQTPRYLIKTRGQQVTLSCSPISGHRSVSWYQQTPGQGLQFLFEYFSETQRNKGNFPGRFSGRQFSNSRSEMNVSTLELGDSALYLCASSPGTGHNREQYFGPGTRLTVT.

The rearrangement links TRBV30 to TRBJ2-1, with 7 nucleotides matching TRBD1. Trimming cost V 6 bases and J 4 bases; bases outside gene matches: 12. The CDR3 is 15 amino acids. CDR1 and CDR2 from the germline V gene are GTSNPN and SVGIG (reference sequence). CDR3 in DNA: TGTGCCTGCCGCAGGGGGAGCAACTATTACAATGAGCAGTTCTTC. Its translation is CACRRGSNYYNEQFF.

CDR3 in DNA: TGTGCCAGCAGCTTAGGGCCGATAATCTACGAGCAGTACTTC. Translation gives CASSLGPIIYEQYF. The J gene is TRBJ2-7, the V gene TRBV11-3; D gene unclear. V shed 1 base and J shed 3 bases, with 10 bases lying between them. Germline-derived CDR1 and CDR2 are SGHNT and YENEEA. This CDR3 contains 14 residues.

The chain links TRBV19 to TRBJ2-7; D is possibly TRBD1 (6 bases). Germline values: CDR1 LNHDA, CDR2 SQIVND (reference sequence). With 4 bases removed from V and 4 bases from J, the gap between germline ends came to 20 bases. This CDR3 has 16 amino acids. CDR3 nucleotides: TGTGCCAGTAGTAATGCCCCTAGACAGGAGCCTTACGAGCAGTACTTC. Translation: CASSNAPRQEPYEQYF.

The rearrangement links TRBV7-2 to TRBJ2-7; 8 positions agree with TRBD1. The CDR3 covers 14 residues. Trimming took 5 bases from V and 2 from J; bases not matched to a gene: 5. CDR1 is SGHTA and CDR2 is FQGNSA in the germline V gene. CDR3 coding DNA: TGTGCCAGCAGCGGGGGGACAGGAGCCTACGAGCAGTACTTC. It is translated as CASSGGTGAYEQYF.

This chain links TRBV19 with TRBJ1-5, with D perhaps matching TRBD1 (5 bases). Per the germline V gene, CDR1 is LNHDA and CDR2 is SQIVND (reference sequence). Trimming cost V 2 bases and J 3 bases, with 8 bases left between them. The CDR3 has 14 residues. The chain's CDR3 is CASSIWDFNQPQHF. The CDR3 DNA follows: TGTGCCAGTAGTATATGGGACTTCAATCAGCCCCAGCATTTT.

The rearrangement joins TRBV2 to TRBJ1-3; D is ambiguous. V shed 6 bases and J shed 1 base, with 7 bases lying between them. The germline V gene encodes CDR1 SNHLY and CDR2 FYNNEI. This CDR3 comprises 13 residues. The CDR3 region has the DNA TGTGCCAGCAGCCTTAATTCTGGAAACACCATATATTTT. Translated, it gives CASSLNSGNTIYF. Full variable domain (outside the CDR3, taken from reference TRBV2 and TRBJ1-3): EPEVTQTPSHQVTQMGQEVILRCVPISNHLYFYWYRQILGQKVEFLVSFYNNEISEKSEIFDDQFSVERPDGSNFTLKIRSTKLEDSAMYFCASSLNSGNTIYFGEGSWLTVV.

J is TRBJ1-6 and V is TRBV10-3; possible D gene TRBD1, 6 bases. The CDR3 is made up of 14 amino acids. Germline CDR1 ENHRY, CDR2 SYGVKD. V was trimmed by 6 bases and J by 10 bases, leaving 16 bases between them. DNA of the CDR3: TGTGCCATCAGCGACGGACAGATTTCCTCACCCCTCCACTTT. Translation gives CAISDGQISSPLHF.

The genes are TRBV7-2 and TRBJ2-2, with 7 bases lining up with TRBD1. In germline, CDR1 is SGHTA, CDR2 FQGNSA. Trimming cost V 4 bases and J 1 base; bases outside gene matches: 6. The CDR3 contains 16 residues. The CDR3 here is CASSSGQPLNTGELFF. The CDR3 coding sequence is TGTGCCAGCAGCTCGGGACAGCCACTGAACACCGGGGAGCTGTTTTTT.

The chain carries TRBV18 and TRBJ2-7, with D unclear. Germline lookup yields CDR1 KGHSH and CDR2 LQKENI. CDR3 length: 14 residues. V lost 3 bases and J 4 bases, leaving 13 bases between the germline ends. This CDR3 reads CASSPTDLRYEQYF. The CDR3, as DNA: TGTGCCAGCTCACCGACCGACTTGAGATACGAGCAGTACTTC.

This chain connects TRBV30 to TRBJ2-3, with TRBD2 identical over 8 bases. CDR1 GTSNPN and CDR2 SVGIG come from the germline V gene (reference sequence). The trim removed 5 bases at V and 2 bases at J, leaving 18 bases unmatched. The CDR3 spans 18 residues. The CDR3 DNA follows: TGTGCCTGGGGGGGACTAGGGGTCTCGGGGACCATCACAGATACGCAGTATTTT. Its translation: CAWGGLGVSGTITDTQYF.

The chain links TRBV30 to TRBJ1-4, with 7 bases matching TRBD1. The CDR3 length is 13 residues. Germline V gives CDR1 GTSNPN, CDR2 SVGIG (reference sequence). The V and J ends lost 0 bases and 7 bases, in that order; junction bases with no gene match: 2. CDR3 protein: CAWSVQGSEKLFF. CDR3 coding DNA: TGTGCCTGGAGTGTACAGGGGAGTGAAAAACTGTTTTTT. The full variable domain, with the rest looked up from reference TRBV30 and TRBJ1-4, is SQTIHQWPATLVQPVGSPLSLECTVEGTSNPNLYWYRQAAGRGLQLLFYSVGIGQISSEVPQNLSASRPQDRQFILSSKKLLLSDSGFYLCAWSVQGSEKLFFGSGTQLSVL.

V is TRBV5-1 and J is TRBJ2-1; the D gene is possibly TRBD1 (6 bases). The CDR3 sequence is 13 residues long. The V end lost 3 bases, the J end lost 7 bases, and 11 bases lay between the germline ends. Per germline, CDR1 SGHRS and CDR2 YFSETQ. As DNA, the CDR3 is TGCGCCAGCAGCTCAGGGGCGGCGAATGAGCAGTTCTTC. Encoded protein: CASSSGAANEQFF.

The CDR3 bases are TGTGCCAGCAGCTTGGCGGGGGACACAGATACGCAGTATTTT. Its protein is CASSLAGDTDTQYF. The rearrangement joins TRBV5-4 to TRBJ2-3, with a tentative D call TRBD2 (6 bases). Germline assignment: CDR1 SGHNT and CDR2 YYREEE (reference sequence). This CDR3 has 14 amino acids. V lost 0 bases to trimming and J lost 2 bases, with 7 bases between them. The variable domain in full, completed from reference TRBV5-4 and TRBJ2-3, reads ETGVTQSPTHLIKTRGQQVTLRCSSQSGHNTVSWYQQALGQGPQFIFQYYREEENGRGNFPPRFSGLQFPNYSSELNVNALELDDSALYLCASSLAGDTDTQYFGPGTRLTVL.

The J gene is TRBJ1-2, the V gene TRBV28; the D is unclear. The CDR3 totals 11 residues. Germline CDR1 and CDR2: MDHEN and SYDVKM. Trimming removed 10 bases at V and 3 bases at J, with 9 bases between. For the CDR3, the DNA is TGTGCCATCGTGGAGGACTATGGCTACACCTTC. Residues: CAIVEDYGYTF.

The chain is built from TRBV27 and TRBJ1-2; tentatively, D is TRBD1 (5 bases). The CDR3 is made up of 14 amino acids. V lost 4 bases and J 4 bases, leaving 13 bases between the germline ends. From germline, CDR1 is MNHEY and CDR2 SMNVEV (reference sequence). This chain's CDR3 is CASSSSGVGYGYTF. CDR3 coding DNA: TGTGCCAGCAGTTCCTCGGGGGTCGGCTATGGCTACACCTTC.

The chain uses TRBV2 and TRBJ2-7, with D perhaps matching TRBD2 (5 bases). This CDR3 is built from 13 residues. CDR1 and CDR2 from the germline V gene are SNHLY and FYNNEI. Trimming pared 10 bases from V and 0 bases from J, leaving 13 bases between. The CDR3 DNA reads TGTGCCACCTCGGACTCACTCTCCTACGAGCAGTACTTC. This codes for CATSDSLSYEQYF. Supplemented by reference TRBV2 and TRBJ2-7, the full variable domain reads EPEVTQTPSHQVTQMGQEVILRCVPISNHLYFYWYRQILGQKVEFLVSFYNNEISEKSEIFDDQFSVERPDGSNFTLKIRSTKLEDSAMYFCATSDSLSYEQYFGPGTRLTVT.

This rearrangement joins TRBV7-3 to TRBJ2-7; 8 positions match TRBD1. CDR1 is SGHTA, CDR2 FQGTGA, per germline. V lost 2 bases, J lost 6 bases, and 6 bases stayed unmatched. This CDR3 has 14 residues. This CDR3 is CASSLQGAKSEQYF. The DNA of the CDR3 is TGTGCCAGCAGCTTACAGGGGGCTAAAAGCGAGCAGTACTTC.

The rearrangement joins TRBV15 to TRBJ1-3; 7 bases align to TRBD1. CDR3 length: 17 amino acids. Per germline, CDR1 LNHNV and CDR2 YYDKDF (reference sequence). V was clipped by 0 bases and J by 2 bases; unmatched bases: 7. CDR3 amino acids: CATSRDPQGFPGNTIYF. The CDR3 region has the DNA TGTGCCACCAGCAGAGACCCACAGGGGTTTCCTGGAAACACCATATATTTT.

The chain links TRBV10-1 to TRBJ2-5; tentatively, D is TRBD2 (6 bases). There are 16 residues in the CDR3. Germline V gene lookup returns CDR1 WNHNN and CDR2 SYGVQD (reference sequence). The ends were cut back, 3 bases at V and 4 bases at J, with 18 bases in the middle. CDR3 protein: CASSDGGGGPGETQYF. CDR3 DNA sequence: TGCGCCAGCAGTGATGGTGGCGGAGGGCCGGGAGAGACCCAGTACTTC.

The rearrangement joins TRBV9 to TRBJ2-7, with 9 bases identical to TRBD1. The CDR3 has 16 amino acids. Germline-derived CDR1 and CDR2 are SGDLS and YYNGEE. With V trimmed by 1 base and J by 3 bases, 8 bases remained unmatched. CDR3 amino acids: CASSVFPGQGYYEQYF. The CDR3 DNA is TGTGCCAGCAGCGTATTCCCGGGACAGGGATACTACGAGCAGTACTTC.

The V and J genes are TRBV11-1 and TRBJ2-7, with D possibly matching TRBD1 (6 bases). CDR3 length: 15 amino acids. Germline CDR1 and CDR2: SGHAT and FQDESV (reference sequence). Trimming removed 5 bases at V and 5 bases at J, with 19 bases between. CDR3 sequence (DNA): TGTGCCAGCAGCCCCGAGGACAGTTTCTCAAACGAGCAGTACTTC. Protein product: CASSPEDSFSNEQYF.

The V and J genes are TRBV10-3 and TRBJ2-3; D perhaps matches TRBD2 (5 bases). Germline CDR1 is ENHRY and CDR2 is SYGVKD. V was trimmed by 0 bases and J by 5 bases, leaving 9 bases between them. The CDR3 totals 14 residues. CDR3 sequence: CAISESLARDTQYF. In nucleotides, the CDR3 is TGTGCCATCAGTGAGTCGCTAGCCCGAGATACGCAGTATTTT.

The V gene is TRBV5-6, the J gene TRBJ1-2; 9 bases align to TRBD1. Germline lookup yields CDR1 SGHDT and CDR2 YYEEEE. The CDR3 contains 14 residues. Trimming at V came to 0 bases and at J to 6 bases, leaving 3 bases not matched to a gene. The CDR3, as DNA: TGTGCCAGCAGCTTGGTGACAGGGGGAGATGGCTACACCTTC. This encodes CASSLVTGGDGYTF.

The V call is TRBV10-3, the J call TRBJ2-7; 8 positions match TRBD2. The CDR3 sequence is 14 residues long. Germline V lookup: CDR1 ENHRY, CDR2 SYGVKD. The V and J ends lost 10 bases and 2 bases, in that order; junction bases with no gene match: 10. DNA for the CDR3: TGTGCCACAGGACCGGGACTAGGAGCCTACGAGCAGTACTTC. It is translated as CATGPGLGAYEQYF.